Each of the 6 T cell receptor beta chains below was sequenced from the same sample in a study of blood T cell repertoires in COVID-19. Clones were read by immunoSEQ multiplex PCR, and TCRdb kept only the in-frame ones, dropping some. Among tens of thousands of clones listed, about nine tenths were seen once. The sample was peripheral blood. Receptors were obtained from a man aged 65-85 years with acute or convalescent COVID-19.

The chain is built from TRBV6-5 and TRBJ2-4; D possibly corresponds to TRBD1 (7 bases). Germline V gives CDR1 MNHEY, CDR2 SVGAGI. The germline V and J ends were trimmed by 2 bases and 4 bases, with 12 bases remaining between them. This CDR3 comprises 15 residues. CDR3 residues: CASSYGGTEKNIQYF. CDR3 sequence (DNA): TGTGCCAGCAGTTACGGGGGGACAGAGAAAAACATTCAGTACTTC.

The chain links TRBV9 to TRBJ1-4; tentatively, D is TRBD1 (5 bases). The germline V gene encodes CDR1 SGDLS and CDR2 YYNGEE. V gave up 1 base and J gave up 5 bases, with 9 bases separating them. CDR3 length: 14 residues. CDR3 sequence: CASSVTHRNEKLFF. The CDR3 region has the DNA TGTGCCAGCAGCGTAACCCACAGGAATGAAAAACTGTTTTTT.

The rearrangement uses TRBV6-5 and TRBJ1-2; D call uncertain. The CDR3 totals 11 residues. The germline gives CDR1 MNHEY, CDR2 SVGAGI. V lost 10 bases to trimming and J lost 8 bases, with 14 bases between them. The CDR3 reads CATNGPRGYTF. In nucleotides, the CDR3 is TGTGCCACCAATGGCCCTAGGGGCTACACCTTC.

The rearrangement links TRBV19 to TRBJ1-6; D gene ambiguous. Germline CDR1 is LNHDA and CDR2 is SQIVND (reference sequence). There are 15 residues in the CDR3. V was trimmed by 0 bases and J by 7 bases, leaving 10 bases between them. CDR3 residues: CASSIDRDGNSPLHF. CDR3 bases: TGTGCCAGTAGTATAGATCGGGATGGAAATTCACCCCTCCACTTT.

J is TRBJ2-7 and V is TRBV7-2; D perhaps matches TRBD1 (6 bases). The V end lost 2 bases, the J end lost 3 bases, and 8 bases lay between the germline ends. CDR1 SGHTA and CDR2 FQGNSA come from the germline V gene. The CDR3 spans 13 residues. Written as DNA, the CDR3 is TGTGCCAGCAGCTTAAACAGGGACTACGAGCAGTACGTC. Protein sequence: CASSLNRDYEQYV.

V is TRBV2 and J is TRBJ1-2; D is perhaps TRBD1 (5 bases). The CDR3 contains 14 residues. V dropped 3 bases and J dropped 7 bases, with 15 bases sitting between them. The germline CDR1 and CDR2 sequences are SNHLY and FYNNEI. CDR3 coding DNA: TGTGCCAGCAGTGACAGGGTAGGCGTGGGTGGCTACACCTTC. Protein sequence: CASSDRVGVGGYTF.